The 29 T cell receptor beta chains in this list originate from one sample, sequenced in a study of identifying expanded T cells in peripheral blood. Sequenced by immunoSEQ multiplex PCR; TCRdb stores in-frame clones only, minus some. In the table there are 60,000 to 70,000 clones, about 80% of which are singletons. Specimen: blood. The source is a person aged 18 to 75 in good health.

The V and J genes are TRBV5-1 and TRBJ2-2; the D gene is possibly TRBD1 (6 bases). Germline lookup yields CDR1 SGHRS and CDR2 YFSETQ. V was trimmed by 2 bases and J by 2 bases, leaving 10 bases between them. This CDR3 is built from 15 residues. CDR3 sequence: CASSFNRANTGELFF. The CDR3 DNA reads as TGCGCCAGCAGCTTCAACAGGGCCAACACCGGGGAGCTGTTTTTT.

The chain recombines TRBV6-1 with TRBJ1-1; D possibly corresponds to TRBD1 (5 bases). CDR1 and CDR2 from the germline V gene are MNHNS and SASEGT. The CDR3 sequence is 15 residues long. Trimming shortened V by 7 bases and J by 4 bases, and 19 bases separated the two germline ends. The CDR3 sequence: CASTLSDTRGTEAFF. CDR3 coding DNA: TGTGCCAGCACCCTGTCGGACACGCGGGGCACTGAAGCTTTCTTT.

The chain joins TRBV6-5 to TRBJ1-2; 8 nucleotides align to TRBD1. Per germline, CDR1 MNHEY and CDR2 SVGAGI. CDR3 length: 13 residues. Trimming at V came to 5 bases and at J to 4 bases, leaving 3 bases not matched to a gene. The CDR3 bases are TGTGCCAGCAGTGCCAGGGGGCCCTATGGCTACACCTTC. It codes for CASSARGPYGYTF.

The chain links TRBV10-3 to TRBJ2-7, with TRBD2 matching 9 bases. V lost 9 bases to trimming and J lost 2 bases; unmatched junction nucleotides: 5. The CDR3 totals 13 residues. Germline CDR1 ENHRY, CDR2 SYGVKD. The CDR3 sequence is CAMGSGRTYEQYF. Here the CDR3 DNA reads TGTGCCATGGGCAGCGGGAGGACCTACGAGCAGTACTTC.

The chain uses TRBV5-4 and TRBJ2-5; 9 bases fit TRBD2. J gave up 4 bases and V 7 bases, and 8 bases lay outside the gene matches. The germline V gene has CDR1 SGHNT and CDR2 YYREEE (reference sequence). The CDR3 sequence is 14 residues long. The CDR3 spells CASSFRREGETQYF. The CDR3 DNA reads TGTGCCAGCTCTTTCCGGCGGGAGGGAGAGACCCAGTACTTC.

V and J are TRBV7-2 and TRBJ2-5; 13 bases align to TRBD2. This CDR3 contains 16 residues. Trimming cost V 5 bases and J 3 bases; bases outside gene matches: 6. Germline CDR1 reads SGHTA; CDR2 reads FQGNSA. The chain's CDR3 is CASSPRGLAGKETQYF. The CDR3 bases are TGTGCCAGCAGCCCCAGGGGACTAGCGGGAAAAGAGACCCAGTACTTC.

Here the CDR3 DNA reads TGTGCCAGCAGCTTATTAAGGAGGGCCTTGGGAGAGACCCAGTACTTC. Translation gives CASSLLRRALGETQYF. This chain connects TRBV11-2 to TRBJ2-5; D might be TRBD2 (6 bases). The CDR3 consists of 16 residues. CDR1 is SGHAT and CDR2 is FQNNGV in the germline V gene. The germline V and J ends were trimmed by 2 bases and 4 bases, with 17 bases remaining between them.

The V call is TRBV10-1, the J call TRBJ2-4; 8 nucleotides match TRBD1. There are 13 residues in the CDR3. Trimming at V came to 6 bases and at J to 9 bases, leaving 7 bases not matched to a gene. Per the germline V gene, CDR1 is WNHNN and CDR2 is SYGVQD (reference sequence). In DNA, the CDR3 is TGCGCCAGCAGAACTCGACAGGGGTGCATTCAGTACTTC. Its protein product is CASRTRQGCIQYF.

The V gene is TRBV19, the J gene TRBJ2-3; D ambiguous. The germline V gene has CDR1 LNHDA and CDR2 SQIVND (reference sequence). CDR3 length: 11 amino acids. V was cut by 6 bases and J by 6 bases, with 7 bases left in between. CDR3 loop: CASRLRDTQYF. Here the CDR3 DNA reads TGTGCCAGTAGGCTAAGGGATACGCAGTATTTT.

The chain employs TRBV19 and TRBJ1-4; D remains ambiguous. The CDR3 runs 17 residues. From germline, CDR1 is LNHDA and CDR2 SQIVND (reference sequence). V was cut by 6 bases and J by 2 bases, with 19 bases left in between. The CDR3 is CASSDLRSSRTNEKLFF. CDR3 nucleotide sequence: TGTGCCAGTAGCGATCTGAGGTCTTCAAGGACTAATGAAAAACTGTTTTTT.

This clone was seen just once. This rearrangement joins TRBV29-1 to TRBJ1-3; tentative D call: TRBD1 (5 bases). The CDR3 loop spans 13 amino acids. V shed 1 base and J shed 4 bases, with 8 bases lying between them. The V gene's germline CDR1 is SQVTM and CDR2 ANQGSEA. The CDR3 DNA follows: TGCAGCGTTGAAGTGGGGACCGGAAACACCATATATTTT. Protein: CSVEVGTGNTIYF.

The chain combines TRBV5-6 with TRBJ2-3; TRBD2 is a possible D gene (5 bases). The germline V gene encodes CDR1 SGHDT and CDR2 YYEEEE. V was pared by 5 bases and J by 6 bases, with 19 bases between. CDR3 size: 15 residues. The CDR3 loop is CASSPGLAGADTQYF. DNA for the CDR3: TGTGCCAGCAGTCCTGGACTGGCAGGCGCCGATACGCAGTATTTT.

The chain links TRBV30 to TRBJ2-1; the match to TRBD2 covers 15 bases. Trimming took 2 bases from V and 3 from J; bases not matched to a gene: 5. In germline, CDR1 is GTSNPN, CDR2 SVGIG (reference sequence). The CDR3 has 17 residues. CDR3 protein: CAWSRGLAGGIYNEQFF. CDR3 DNA sequence: TGTGCCTGGAGTCGAGGACTAGCGGGAGGGATCTACAATGAGCAGTTCTTC.

In this sample, this clone is medium-sized. The rearrangement links TRBV5-4 to TRBJ1-2; 7 nucleotides agree with TRBD1. Germline loops: CDR1 SGHNT, CDR2 YYREEE (reference sequence). With V trimmed by 4 bases and J by 4 bases, 10 bases remained unmatched. This CDR3 region has 15 residues. The CDR3 DNA sequence: TGTGCCAGCAGCGGGGAGGGGGCTATGTTCTATGGCTACACCTTC. It codes for CASSGEGAMFYGYTF.

The J gene is TRBJ2-7, the V gene TRBV29-1; either TRBD1 or TRBD2 may fit D (7 bases each). The length of the CDR3 is 12 residues. V shed 6 bases and J shed 7 bases, with 16 bases lying between them. Germline CDR1 SQVTM, CDR2 ANQGSEA. CDR3 in amino acids: CSVQGGNSEQYF. CDR3 bases: TGCAGCGTCCAGGGGGGGAACAGTGAGCAGTACTTC.

This clone was found a few times. This chain links TRBV7-9 with TRBJ1-1; D is uncertain. Trimming stripped 3 bases from V and 2 bases from J, with 13 bases between. This CDR3 has 15 residues. The germline V gene encodes CDR1 SEHNR and CDR2 FQNEAQ (reference sequence). The CDR3 nucleotides are TGTGCCAGCAGCTTTTTATCCCAAAAAAACACTGAAGCTTTCTTT. It translates to CASSFLSQKNTEAFF.

The J gene is TRBJ2-1, the V gene TRBV19; the D is unclear. Germline V gene data show CDR1 as LNHDA and CDR2 as SQIVND (reference sequence). This CDR3 contains 16 residues. V lost 3 bases, J lost 5 bases, and 17 bases lay in between. In nucleotides, the CDR3 is TGTGCCAGTAGTATGAACCCAAGTACCCTCCACAATGAGCAGTTCTTC. As protein: CASSMNPSTLHNEQFF.

The J gene is TRBJ2-3, the V gene TRBV6-6; 8 bases agree with TRBD2. Trimming took 7 bases from V and 4 from J; bases not matched to a gene: 10. The CDR3 contains 15 residues. Germline V gives CDR1 MNHNY, CDR2 SVGAGI (reference sequence). CDR3 residues: CASKLSGGAADTQYF. As DNA, the CDR3 is TGTGCCAGCAAATTGTCGGGGGGGGCAGCAGATACGCAGTATTTT.

Here the CDR3 DNA reads TGTGCCGTGACCGGGACTAGCAGCTCCTACGAGCAGTACTTC. It translates to CAVTGTSSSYEQYF. J is TRBJ2-7 and V is TRBV2, with TRBD2 identical over 9 bases. Germline CDR1 is SNHLY and CDR2 is FYNNEI. V dropped 11 bases and J dropped 0; count of bases not matched to a gene: 8. The CDR3 contains 14 residues.

The chain has TRBV11-3 and TRBJ2-3; tentative D call: TRBD1 (6 bases). There are 15 residues in the CDR3. V lost 3 bases to trimming and J lost 0 bases, with 10 bases between them. Germline loops: CDR1 SGHNT, CDR2 YENEEA. The CDR3 region has the DNA TGTGCCAGCAGCTTCCGCAGGGGTAGCACAGATACGCAGTATTTT. Translating it yields CASSFRRGSTDTQYF. The complete variable domain, with remaining parts taken from reference TRBV11-3 and TRBJ2-3, reads EAGVVQSPRYKIIEKKQPVAFWCNPISGHNTLYWYLQNLGQGPELLIRYENEEAVDDSQLPKDRFSAERLKGVDSTLKIQPAELGDSAVYLCASSFRRGSTDTQYFGPGTRLTVL.

This chain uses TRBV10-1 with TRBJ2-7; maybe TRBD1 (6 bases). The V and J ends lost 8 bases and 4 bases respectively, with 24 bases between them. The germline V gene encodes CDR1 WNHNN and CDR2 SYGVQD (reference sequence). The CDR3 covers 16 residues. The DNA of the CDR3 is TGCGCCAGCCTACCGCGGACAGCAAAGCCAACTTACGAGCAGTACGTC. Translated, it gives CASLPRTAKPTYEQYV.

The chain joins TRBV19 to TRBJ1-2; D perhaps matches TRBD1 (5 bases). V lost 0 bases and J lost 4, with 18 bases in between. This CDR3 spans 17 amino acids. The germline gives CDR1 LNHDA, CDR2 SQIVND (reference sequence). The CDR3 region has the DNA TGTGCCAGTAGTATAGAAGGAGGGACCGCGCTTAGCTATGGCTACACCTTC. Translated, it gives CASSIEGGTALSYGYTF.

The V call is TRBV5-1, the J call TRBJ1-1, with no clear D. The CDR3 has 13 residues. V lost 3 bases and J 11 bases, leaving 17 bases between the germline ends. Germline V gene sequence: CDR1 SGHRS, CDR2 YFSETQ. This CDR3 reads CASSSTPTYGAFF. CDR3 bases: TGCGCCAGCAGCTCCACTCCTACCTACGGGGCTTTCTTT. Full variable domain (outside the CDR3, taken from reference TRBV5-1 and TRBJ1-1): KAGVTQTPRYLIKTRGQQVTLSCSPISGHRSVSWYQQTPGQGLQFLFEYFSETQRNKGNFPGRFSGRQFSNSRSEMNVSTLELGDSALYLCASSSTPTYGAFFGQGTRLTVV.

The chain couples TRBV30 to TRBJ2-2; D uncertain. V was shortened by 2 bases and J by 0 bases, with 13 bases between the two germline ends. The CDR3 is 16 residues long. Germline CDR1 GTSNPN, CDR2 SVGIG (reference sequence). The DNA for the CDR3 is TGTGCCTGGAGTCCCTCGAGGATCGCGAACACCGGGGAGCTGTTTTTT. This gives the protein CAWSPSRIANTGELFF.

This chain joins TRBV6-5 and TRBJ2-1; maybe TRBD1 (5 bases). From germline, CDR1 is MNHEY and CDR2 SVGAGI. The V and J ends lost 5 bases and 6 bases respectively, with 17 bases between them. The CDR3 contains 15 residues. CDR3 protein: CASSNQGFSSNEQFF. CDR3 sequence (DNA): TGTGCCAGCAGTAACCAGGGCTTTAGTTCCAATGAGCAGTTCTTC.

The chain is built from TRBV18 and TRBJ1-3, with D perhaps TRBD1 (6 bases). V was shortened by 2 bases and J by 4 bases, with 6 bases between the two germline ends. This CDR3 comprises 13 residues. CDR1 is KGHSH, CDR2 LQKENI, per germline. The CDR3 spells CASSPTGGNTIYF. The CDR3 DNA reads TGTGCCAGCTCACCAACAGGGGGAAACACCATATATTTT.

The V and J genes are TRBV5-5 and TRBJ2-1; TRBD2 matches 7 bases. The junction had 6 bases not matched to a gene; V was cut back by 0 bases and J by 3 bases. The CDR3 length is 16 residues. Germline V gene data show CDR1 as SGHKS and CDR2 as YYEKEE (reference sequence). CDR3 residues: CASSLAGTTSYNEQFF. In DNA form, the CDR3 reads TGTGCCAGCAGCTTGGCCGGGACTACCAGCTACAATGAGCAGTTCTTC.

The rearrangement uses TRBV4-1 and TRBJ2-2; 8 bases are a match to TRBD1. The CDR3 is 16 residues long. J was trimmed by 4 bases and V by 4 bases; bases with no gene match: 8. Germline V gives CDR1 MGHRA, CDR2 YSYEKL. In DNA form, the CDR3 reads TGCGCCAGCAGCCGCCAGGGGGCGCAAGTCACCGGGGAGCTGTTTTTT. Translating it yields CASSRQGAQVTGELFF.

The rearrangement links TRBV12-5 to TRBJ2-2; perhaps TRBD2 as D (5 bases). Trimming shortened V by 5 bases and J by 0 bases, and 10 bases separated the two germline ends. Germline V gene lookup returns CDR1 LGHNT and CDR2 FRNRAP. The CDR3 is made up of 15 amino acids. DNA of the CDR3: TGTGCTAGTGGTCCGAGGGCCTCGAACACCGGGGAGCTGTTTTTT. As protein: CASGPRASNTGELFF.